Below, 22 T cell receptor beta chains from the same sample are listed, as sequenced in a study of PD-L1 blockade in urothelial cancer (dated by TCRdb to the late 2010s). What this sample's time point label stands for: pretreatment peripheral blood. Preparation of the library involved the immunoSEQ multiplex PCR assay. TCRdb obtained this table from immuneACCESS and retained in-frame rearrangements with V and J assigned. These tables miss some clones; where compared with another copy, unresolved V genes account for less than half of the shortfall, and the remainder is unexplained. Recorded for this sample are some 50,000 clones; approximately 90% of them occurred a single time. About 15% of the sample comes from the top ten. The material was PBMCs, obtained around atezolizumab (anti-PD-L1) treatment. Receptors were obtained from a woman in her fifties or sixties with urothelial cancer.

This rearrangement joins TRBV19 to TRBJ1-5; 9 bases fit TRBD1. CDR1 LNHDA and CDR2 SQIVND come from the germline V gene (reference sequence). Unmatched junction bases numbered 1, after V lost 3 bases and J lost 4 bases. This CDR3 contains 14 residues. This CDR3 is CASSIGQGNQPQHF. Here the CDR3 DNA reads TGTGCCAGTAGTATCGGACAGGGGAATCAGCCCCAGCATTTT.

This clone was counted a single time. The chain couples TRBV7-8 to TRBJ2-1; 8 bases are a match to TRBD2. Germline V gives CDR1 SGHVS, CDR2 FQNEAQ. J gave up 8 bases and V 2 bases, and 17 bases lay outside the gene matches. The CDR3 runs 18 residues. CDR3 in DNA: TGTGCCAGCAGCTTAAGAAGATCCGGGACTATGCGGGGGGATGAGCAGTTCTTC. This translates into CASSLRRSGTMRGDEQFF.

The CDR3 loop reads CASSLNSRGYTF. Here the CDR3 DNA reads TGTGCCAGCAGCTTGAACAGTCGGGGCTACACCTTC. The rearrangement joins TRBV5-6 to TRBJ1-2; D gene ambiguous. The CDR3 covers 12 residues. Germline CDR1 SGHDT, CDR2 YYEEEE. V shed 1 base and J shed 8 bases, with 9 bases lying between them.

This chain links TRBV5-1 with TRBJ2-5; 10 bases match TRBD2. Germline CDR1 and CDR2: SGHRS and YFSETQ. The junction had 3 bases not matched to a gene; V was cut back by 0 bases and J by 1 base. The CDR3 has 16 residues. The CDR3 protein is CASSLASGGSQETQYF. CDR3 coding DNA: TGCGCCAGCAGCTTGGCTAGCGGGGGATCCCAAGAGACCCAGTACTTC. The variable domain in full, completed from reference TRBV5-1 and TRBJ2-5, reads KAGVTQTPRYLIKTRGQQVTLSCSPISGHRSVSWYQQTPGQGLQFLFEYFSETQRNKGNFPGRFSGRQFSNSRSEMNVSTLELGDSALYLCASSLASGGSQETQYFGPGTRLLVL.

The V call is TRBV5-1, the J call TRBJ2-2; D not resolved. V lost 4 bases, J lost 1 base, and 11 bases lay in between. The germline gives CDR1 SGHRS, CDR2 YFSETQ. The CDR3 has 15 amino acids. This CDR3 is CASSPVEKNTGELFF. The CDR3 bases are TGCGCCAGCAGCCCCGTGGAGAAGAACACCGGGGAGCTGTTTTTT.

The rearrangement uses TRBV4-2 and TRBJ1-2, with a tentative D call TRBD1 (6 bases). This CDR3 spans 14 amino acids. Germline CDR1 is LGHNA and CDR2 is YNFKEQ. Trimming took 0 bases from V and 5 from J, leaving 10 bases between them. CDR3 region: CASSQDRQAYGYTF. CDR3 nucleotide sequence: TGTGCCAGCAGCCAAGATCGACAGGCATATGGCTACACCTTC.

The V and J genes are TRBV5-4 and TRBJ2-1; TRBD1 matches at 10 bases. Germline V CDR1 and CDR2: SGHNT, YYREEE (reference sequence). J gave up 4 bases and V 3 bases, and 4 bases lay outside the gene matches. CDR3 size: 15 residues. Here the CDR3 reads CASSSDRGTYNEQFF. The CDR3 DNA follows: TGTGCCAGCAGCTCGGACAGGGGGACATACAATGAGCAGTTCTTC.

This clone was seen only a few times. The V call is TRBV6-5, the J call TRBJ2-2; 8 bases fit TRBD1. From germline, CDR1 is MNHEY and CDR2 SVGAGI. Unmatched junction bases numbered 11, after V lost 8 bases and J lost 6 bases. The CDR3 totals 15 residues. The CDR3 loop is CASAIDQGAAGELFF. The CDR3 region has the DNA TGTGCCAGCGCGATTGATCAGGGGGCGGCCGGGGAGCTGTTTTTT.

The gene calls are TRBV9 and TRBJ2-3, with 12 bases that match TRBD2. The V and J ends lost 0 bases and 3 bases, in that order; junction bases with no gene match: 8. Germline V CDR1 and CDR2: SGDLS, YYNGEE. CDR3 length: 18 amino acids. The CDR3 nucleotides are TGTGCCAGCAGCGTAGCCCGGACTAGCGGGATTGTTACAGATACGCAGTATTTT. It specifies CASSVARTSGIVTDTQYF.

The count of this clone is one. This chain links TRBV10-2 with TRBJ2-7; tentative D call: TRBD2 (6 bases). CDR1 WSHSY and CDR2 SAAADI come from the germline V gene. V shed 2 bases and J shed 3 bases, with 20 bases lying between them. CDR3 length equals 17 residues. The CDR3 sequence: CASSEPAVKAGLYEQYF. CDR3 sequence (DNA): TGCGCCAGCAGTGAGCCCGCCGTCAAAGCGGGCCTCTACGAGCAGTACTTC.

The rearrangement uses TRBV10-3 and TRBJ2-1, with TRBD2 matching over 8 bases. CDR1 ENHRY and CDR2 SYGVKD come from the germline V gene. Losses at the gene ends were 6 bases for V and 8 bases for J; bases not matched to a gene: 9. CDR3 length: 14 amino acids. The CDR3 spells CAISPGGRFDEQFF. Written as DNA, the CDR3 is TGTGCCATCAGCCCGGGGGGGCGGTTTGATGAGCAGTTCTTC.

This clone is a singleton in its sample. V usage is TRBV7-9 and J usage is TRBJ2-5; 8 nucleotides align to TRBD2. V gave up 3 bases and J gave up 3 bases; unmatched junction bases: 0. Germline V gives CDR1 SEHNR, CDR2 FQNEAQ (reference sequence). This CDR3 spans 13 amino acids. The CDR3 loop is CASSLRGEETQYF. CDR3 DNA sequence: TGTGCCAGCAGCTTGCGGGGGGAAGAGACCCAGTACTTC.

The V call is TRBV20-1, the J call TRBJ2-4, with D tentatively TRBD2 (6 bases). V lost 3 bases to trimming and J lost 6 bases, with 6 bases between them. The germline V gene has CDR1 DFQATT and CDR2 SNEGSKA (reference sequence). The CDR3 loop spans 11 amino acids. The CDR3 protein is CSASGGNIQYF. The CDR3 bases are TGCAGTGCTAGCGGGGGAAACATTCAGTACTTC.

This clone was seen more than once but under ten times. V gene TRBV28 combines with J gene TRBJ1-1; D may be TRBD1 (5 bases). There are 14 residues in the CDR3. The germline V gene has CDR1 MDHEN and CDR2 SYDVKM. The V end was cut by 7 bases, the J end by 1 base, with 13 bases between. In DNA, the CDR3 is TGTGCCAGCATCTCATGGGGCGGGAACACTGAAGCTTTCTTT. Protein product: CASISWGGNTEAFF.

This clone was found once. The J gene is TRBJ2-5, the V gene TRBV19; the match to TRBD2 covers 10 bases. Germline CDR1 reads LNHDA; CDR2 reads SQIVND (reference sequence). V dropped 7 bases and J dropped 2; count of bases not matched to a gene: 4. This CDR3 is built from 14 residues. The DNA for the CDR3 is TGTGCCAGTAACCCGACTAGCGGGCAAGAGACCCAGTACTTC. It specifies CASNPTSGQETQYF.

The chain joins TRBV19 to TRBJ2-7; a possible D gene is TRBD1 (5 bases). Trimming cost V 3 bases and J 2 bases, with 11 bases left between them. This CDR3 is built from 14 residues. Germline V lookup: CDR1 LNHDA, CDR2 SQIVND (reference sequence). The CDR3 is CASSMDQGTYEQYF. The CDR3 region has the DNA TGTGCCAGTAGTATGGACCAGGGAACCTACGAGCAGTACTTC. The full variable domain, completed using reference TRBV19 and TRBJ2-7, is DGGITQSPKYLFRKEGQNVTLSCEQNLNHDAMYWYRQDPGQGLRLIYYSQIVNDFQKGDIAEGYSVSREKKESFPLTVTSAQKNPTAFYLCASSMDQGTYEQYFGPGTRLTVT.

The J gene is TRBJ2-1, the V gene TRBV6-5, with 7 positions matching TRBD2. The V gene end was trimmed by 8 bases and the J gene end by 8 bases; junction bases not matched to a gene: 6. The CDR3 extends over 12 amino acids. In germline, CDR1 is MNHEY, CDR2 SVGAGI. CDR3 DNA sequence: TGTGCCAGCGGGGGGGGGTTAGATGAGCAGTTCTTC. This translates into CASGGGLDEQFF.

In its sample, this clone was seen once. The chain links TRBV2 to TRBJ1-5; D not resolved. The V end was cut by 6 bases, the J end by 7 bases, with 19 bases between. The CDR3 runs to 15 residues. CDR1 SNHLY and CDR2 FYNNEI come from the germline V gene. DNA of the CDR3: TGTGCCAGCAGCGAATTTATGCGGGGTGTACAGCCCCAGCATTTT. Protein product: CASSEFMRGVQPQHF.

V gene TRBV28 combines with J gene TRBJ1-5, with D hard to call. From germline, CDR1 is MDHEN and CDR2 SYDVKM. The CDR3 sequence is 16 residues long. V shed 3 bases and J shed 3 bases, with 15 bases lying between them. In DNA, the CDR3 is TGTGCCAGCAGTTTGATCGGTAGAGGTATCAATCAGCCCCAGCATTTT. This gives the protein CASSLIGRGINQPQHF.

The chain joins TRBV5-1 to TRBJ2-7, with a weak D call TRBD1 (5 bases). Germline V CDR1 and CDR2: SGHRS, YFSETQ. CDR3 length: 15 amino acids. Trimming cost V 0 bases and J 9 bases, with 19 bases left between them. CDR3 sequence: CASSLDHPGSRGQYF. CDR3 nucleotide sequence: TGCGCCAGCAGCTTGGACCATCCTGGGTCTAGGGGGCAGTACTTC.

The chain couples TRBV19 to TRBJ1-1; D gene unclear. Trimming removed 7 bases at V and 2 bases at J, with 14 bases between. Germline V CDR1 and CDR2: LNHDA, SQIVND (reference sequence). The CDR3 covers 14 residues. CDR3 loop: CASTHPGSNTEAFF. In DNA form, the CDR3 reads TGTGCCAGTACCCATCCCGGGAGCAACACTGAAGCTTTCTTT.

This clone was detected a few times. The CDR3 DNA is TGTGCCAGCAGCTTCGGACAGGGAGGGAGTACTGAAGCTTTCTTT. Its protein is CASSFGQGGSTEAFF. The chain employs TRBV7-8 and TRBJ1-1, with TRBD1 matching over 8 bases. V trimming: 3 bases; J trimming: 5 bases; junction bases outside the gene matches: 8. This CDR3 is 15 amino acids long. The V gene's germline CDR1 is SGHVS and CDR2 FQNEAQ. The entire variable domain, with the rest obtained from reference TRBV7-8 and TRBJ1-1, is as follows: GAGVSQSPRYKVAKRGQDVALRCDPISGHVSLFWYQQALGQGPEFLTYFQNEAQLDKSGLPSDRFFAERPEGSVSTLKIQRTQQEDSAVYLCASSFGQGGSTEAFFGQGTRLTVV.